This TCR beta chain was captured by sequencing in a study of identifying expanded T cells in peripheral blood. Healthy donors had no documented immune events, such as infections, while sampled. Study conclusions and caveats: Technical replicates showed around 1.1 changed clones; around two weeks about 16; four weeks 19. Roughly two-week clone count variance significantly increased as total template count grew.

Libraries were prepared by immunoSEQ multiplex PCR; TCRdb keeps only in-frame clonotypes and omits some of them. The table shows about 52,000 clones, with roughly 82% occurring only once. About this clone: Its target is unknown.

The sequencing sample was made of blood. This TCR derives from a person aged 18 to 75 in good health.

CDR3 protein: CASSPGTGANTGELFF. The CDR3 bases are TGTGCCAGCAGCCCAGGGACAGGGGCAAACACCGGGGAGCTGTTTTTT. The chain uses TRBV9 and TRBJ2-2, with TRBD1 matching 10 bases. The length of the CDR3 is 16 residues. J gave up 2 bases and V 4 bases, and 5 bases lay outside the gene matches. Germline CDR1 SGDLS, CDR2 YYNGEE.